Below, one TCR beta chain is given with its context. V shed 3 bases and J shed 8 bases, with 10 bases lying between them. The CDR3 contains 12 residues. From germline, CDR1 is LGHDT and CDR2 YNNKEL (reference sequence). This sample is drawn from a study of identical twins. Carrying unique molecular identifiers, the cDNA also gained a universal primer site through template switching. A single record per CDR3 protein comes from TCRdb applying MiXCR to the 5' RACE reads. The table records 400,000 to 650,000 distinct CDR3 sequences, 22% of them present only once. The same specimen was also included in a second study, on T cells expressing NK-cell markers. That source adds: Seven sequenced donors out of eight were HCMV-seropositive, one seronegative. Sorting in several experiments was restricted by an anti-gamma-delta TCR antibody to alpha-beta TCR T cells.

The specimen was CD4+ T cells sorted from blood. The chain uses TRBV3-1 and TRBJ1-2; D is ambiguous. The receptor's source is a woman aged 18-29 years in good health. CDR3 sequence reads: CASSQGDRGYTF. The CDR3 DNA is TGTGCCAGCAGCCAGGGTGACCGAGGCTACACCTTC.